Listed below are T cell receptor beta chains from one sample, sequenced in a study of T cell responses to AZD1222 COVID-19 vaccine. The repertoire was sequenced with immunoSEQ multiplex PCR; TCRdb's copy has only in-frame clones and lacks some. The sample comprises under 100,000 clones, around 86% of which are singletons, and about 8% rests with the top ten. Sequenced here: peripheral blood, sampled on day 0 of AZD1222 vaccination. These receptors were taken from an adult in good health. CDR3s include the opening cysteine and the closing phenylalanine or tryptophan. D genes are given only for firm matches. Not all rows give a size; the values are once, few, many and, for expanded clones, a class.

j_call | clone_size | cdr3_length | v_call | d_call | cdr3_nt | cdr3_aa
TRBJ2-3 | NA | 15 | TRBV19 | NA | TGTGCCAGTAGTATTAAGAGTCTAAACACAGATACGCAGTATTTT | CASSIKSLNTDTQYF
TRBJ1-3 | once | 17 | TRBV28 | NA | TGTGCCAGCAGTTCAGTCTTTGAGGAGATAAGAGGAAACACCATATATTTT | CASSSVFEEIRGNTIYF
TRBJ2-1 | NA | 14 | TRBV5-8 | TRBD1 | TGTGCCAGCAGCCCGGGGACCTGGACAGGGCGACCGTTCTTC | CASSPGTWTGRPFF
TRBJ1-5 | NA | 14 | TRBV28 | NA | TGTGCCAGCAGTTGGGTCCCGAGAGGTCAGCCCCAGCATTTT | CASSWVPRGQPQHF
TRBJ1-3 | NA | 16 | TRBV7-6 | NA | TGTGCCAGCAGCTTAGGGGCGAGGGCCCTCGGAAACACCATATATTTT | CASSLGARALGNTIYF
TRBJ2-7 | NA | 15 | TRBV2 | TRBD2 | TGTGCCAGCAGTGAACGGGTAGCGGGAGCAGAGGAGCAGTACTTC | CASSERVAGAEEQYF
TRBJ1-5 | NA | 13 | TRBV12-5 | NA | TGTGCTAGTGGTTTGCCCGGTTTTCAGCCCCAGCATTTT | CASGLPGFQPQHF
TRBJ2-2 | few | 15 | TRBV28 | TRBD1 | TGTGCCAGCAGCTCGGGGACAGGTTGGACCGGGGAGCTGTTTTTT | CASSSGTGWTGELFF
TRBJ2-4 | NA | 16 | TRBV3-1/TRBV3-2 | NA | TGTGCCAGCAGCCAAGATGTGATACTAGCCAAAAACATTCAGTACTTC | CASSQDVILAKNIQYF
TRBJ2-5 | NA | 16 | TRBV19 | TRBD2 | TGTGCCAGTAGTATGAGGGCTAGCGGGATTGGAGAGACCCAGTACTTC | CASSMRASGIGETQYF
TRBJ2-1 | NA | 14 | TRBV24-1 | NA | TGTGCCACCAGTGAAGGTTTCTCCTACAATGAGCAGTTCTTC | CATSEGFSYNEQFF
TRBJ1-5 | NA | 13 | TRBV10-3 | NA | TGTGCCATCAATCAGGGGAGCAATCAGCCCCAGCATTTT | CAINQGSNQPQHF
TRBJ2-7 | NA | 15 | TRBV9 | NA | TGTGCCAGCAGCGTAGCTACGGGGGAAAACTACGAGCAGTACTTC | CASSVATGENYEQYF
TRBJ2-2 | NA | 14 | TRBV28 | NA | TGTGCCAGCAGTTCCACAGGGCACACCGGGGAGCTGTTTTTT | CASSSTGHTGELFF
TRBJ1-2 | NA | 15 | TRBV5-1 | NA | TGCGCCAGCAGTTTTCGCCCTGACAGAAACTATGGCTACACCTTC | CASSFRPDRNYGYTF
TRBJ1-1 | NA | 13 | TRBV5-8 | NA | TGTGCCAGCAGCTTGTGGGGTAACACTGAAGCTTTCTTT | CASSLWGNTEAFF
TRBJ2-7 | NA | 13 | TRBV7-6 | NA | TGTGCCAGCAGCTTATCCCCCACCTACGAGCAGTACTTC | CASSLSPTYEQYF
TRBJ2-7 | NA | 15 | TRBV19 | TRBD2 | TGTGCCAGTTCCAAAGCGGGAGGTCGCTCCTACGAGCAGTACTTC | CASSKAGGRSYEQYF
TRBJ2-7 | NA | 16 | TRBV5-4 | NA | TGTGCCAGCAGCTTTCCTCTTTCGACAGGATCCTACGAGCAGTACTTC | CASSFPLSTGSYEQYF
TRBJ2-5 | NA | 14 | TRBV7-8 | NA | TGTGCCAGCAGCAGGCAGGGACTCCAAGAGACCCAGTACTTC | CASSRQGLQETQYF
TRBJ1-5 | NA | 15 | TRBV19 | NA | TGTGCCAGTAGTACCCAACCGCGATCTGATCAGCCCCAGCATTTT | CASSTQPRSDQPQHF
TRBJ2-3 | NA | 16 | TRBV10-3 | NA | TGTGCCATCAGTGAGCGGGAGAAAAAGGGCACAGATACGCAGTATTTT | CAISEREKKGTDTQYF
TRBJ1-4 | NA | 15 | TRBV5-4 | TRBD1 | TGTGCCAGCAGCTCGGGGACAGGGGTTCAGGAAAAACTGTTTTTT | CASSSGTGVQEKLFF
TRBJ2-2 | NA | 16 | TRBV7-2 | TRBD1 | TGTGCCAGCAAGTCCTCTGGGACAGTGAACACCGGGGAGCTGTTTTTT | CASKSSGTVNTGELFF
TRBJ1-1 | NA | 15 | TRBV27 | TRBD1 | TGTGCCAGCTTTCTCTCGGGACAGAGGAACACTGAAGCTTTCTTT | CASFLSGQRNTEAFF
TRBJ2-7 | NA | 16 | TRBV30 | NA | TGTGCCTGGAGTGCCCAAACAAGCAGCCGCAATTACGAGCAGTACTTC | CAWSAQTSSRNYEQYF
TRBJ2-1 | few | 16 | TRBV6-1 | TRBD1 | TGTGCCAGCAGTGAACACGGGACAGGTTCCTACAATGAGCAGTTCTTC | CASSEHGTGSYNEQFF
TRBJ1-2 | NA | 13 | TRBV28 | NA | TGTGCCAGCCGACCCCCCGGCCTCTATGGCTACACCTTC | CASRPPGLYGYTF
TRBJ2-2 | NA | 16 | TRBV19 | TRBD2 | TGTGCCAGTAGTACGAGAACTAGCGGGAACACCGGGGAGCTGTTTTTT | CASSTRTSGNTGELFF
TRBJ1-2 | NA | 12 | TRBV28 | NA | TGTGCCAGCAGCTGGGGGCAGAATGGCTACACCTTC | CASSWGQNGYTF
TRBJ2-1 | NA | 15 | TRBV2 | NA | TGTGCCAGCAGGAGGGACCGGGGGCCCTACAATGAGCAGTTCTTC | CASRRDRGPYNEQFF
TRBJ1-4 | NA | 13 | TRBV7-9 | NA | TGTGCCAGCGTGTCTCCCGGCGGGGAAAAACTGTTTTTT | CASVSPGGEKLFF
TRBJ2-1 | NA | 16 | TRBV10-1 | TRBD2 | TGCGCCAGCGGGTCCCGCCGGACTAGCGGGAGTAATGAGCAGTTCTTC | CASGSRRTSGSNEQFF
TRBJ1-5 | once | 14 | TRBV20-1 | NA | TGCAGTGCTAGTAAGAAGACCTTAAATCAGCCCCAGCATTTT | CSASKKTLNQPQHF
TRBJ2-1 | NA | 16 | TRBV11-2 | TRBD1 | TGTGCCAGCAGCTTAGAACACAGGGGGTCCTACAATGAGCAGTTCTTC | CASSLEHRGSYNEQFF
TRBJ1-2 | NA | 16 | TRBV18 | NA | TGTGCCAGCTCACCACCAAGGACAGTGACTAACTATGGCTACACCTTC | CASSPPRTVTNYGYTF
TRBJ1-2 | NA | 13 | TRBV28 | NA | TGTGCCAGCAGTCCCCAGATCAACTATGGCTACACCTTC | CASSPQINYGYTF
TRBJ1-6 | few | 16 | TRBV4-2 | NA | TGTGCCAGCAGCCAAGGCGTCTACTCCTATAATTCACCCCTCCACTTT | CASSQGVYSYNSPLHF
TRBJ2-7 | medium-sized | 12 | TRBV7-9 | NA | TGTGCCAGCAGCCCTAGCTCCTACGAGCAGTACTTC | CASSPSSYEQYF
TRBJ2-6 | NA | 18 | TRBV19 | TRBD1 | TGTGCCAGTAGTCGCACAGGGGCAACGTTCTCTGGGGCCAACGTCCTGACTTTC | CASSRTGATFSGANVLTF
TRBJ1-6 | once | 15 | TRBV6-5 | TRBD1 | TGTGCCAGCAGTAACAGGGGGCTATCCGGCTCACCCCTCCACTTT | CASSNRGLSGSPLHF
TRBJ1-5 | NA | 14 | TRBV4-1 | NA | TGCGCCAGCAGCCCTTGGACGGGCAATCAGCCCCAGCATTTT | CASSPWTGNQPQHF
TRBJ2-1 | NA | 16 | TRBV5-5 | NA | TGTGCCAGCAGCCAGACAGGAGGGGAAGGCGCCAATGAGCAGTTCTTC | CASSQTGGEGANEQFF
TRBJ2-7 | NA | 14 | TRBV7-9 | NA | TGTGCCAGCAGCTTCCCGACAGGTTCCTACGAGCAGTACTTC | CASSFPTGSYEQYF